The rows below give T cell receptor beta chains drawn from one sample of a study of CD8 T cells in ankylosing spondylitis. TCRdb re-derived calls from the 5' RACE reads in MiXCR, one entry per CDR3 protein. In the table there are about 800,000 distinct CDR3 sequences, around 11% of which are singletons. Sample: blood, either unsorted or a sorted T cell fraction (not recorded which). These receptors all stem from a male donor with ankylosing spondylitis. The CDR3 runs from the conserved cysteine through the conserved F or W. A D gene is named only where the DNA matches it firmly. Clone size is given for some rows only: seen once, a few or many times, or a class if the clone is expanded.

v_call	j_call	clone_size	d_call	cdr3_nt	cdr3_aa
TRBV27	TRBJ1-2	-	-	TGTGCCAGCAGTTTATCGTGGCAGGGCCGTAGCTATGGCTACACCTTC	CASSLSWQGRSYGYTF
TRBV29-1	TRBJ1-1	-	-	TGCAGCGTTGGCAGGGAGACGAACACTGAAGCTTTCTTT	CSVGRETNTEAFF
TRBV20-1	TRBJ2-3	few	-	TGCAGTGCTACCAGTTCCAGCAGGTCACAAGATACGCAGTATTTT	CSATSSSRSQDTQYF
TRBV29-1	TRBJ2-3	few	-	TGCAGCGTTGGAAAAGCGGTTAGGGGCACAGATACGCAGTATTTT	CSVGKAVRGTDTQYF
TRBV7-2	TRBJ1-2	-	-	TGTGCCAGCAGCCCCCGGGCCCGCCCAGGAGACTATGGCTACACCTTC	CASSPRARPGDYGYTF
TRBV29-1	TRBJ1-1	many	-	TGCAGCGCGTCCGACACGGAGATCACTGAAGCTTTCTTT	CSASDTEITEAFF
TRBV5-6	TRBJ2-1	few	-	TGTGCCAGCAGCTTAAGACTAGGCTACAATGAGCAGTTCTTC	CASSLRLGYNEQFF
TRBV2	TRBJ2-5	-	-	TGTGCCAGCAGTGAATACTCCTGGGGTGGGACCCAGTACTTC	CASSEYSWGGTQYF
TRBV5-1	TRBJ1-2	-	-	TGCGCCAGCAGCTTGGGAGGGATCTCTAACTATGGCTACACCTTC	CASSLGGISNYGYTF
TRBV18	TRBJ1-5	-	TRBD1	TGTGCCAGCTCAACAGGGGCACGTCAGCCCCAGCATTTT	CASSTGARQPQHF
TRBV20-1	TRBJ2-7	few	-	TGCAGTGCTAGCTACGTCGAGCAGTACTTC	CSASYVEQYF
TRBV20-1	TRBJ1-2	few	-	TGCAGTGCATTCTCGTCCGGGACAACGTATGGCTACACCTTC	CSAFSSGTTYGYTF
TRBV6-5	TRBJ2-1	few	-	TGTGCCAGCAGTAACAGGGACAATGAGCAGTTCTTC	CASSNRDNEQFF
TRBV20-1	TRBJ2-1	many	-	TGCAGTGCTAGGGCTAGCTCCTACAATGAGCAGTTCTTC	CSARASSYNEQFF
TRBV9	TRBJ2-1	-	TRBD2	TGTGCCAGCAGCGAGACCGGGACTAGTTTCAATGAGCAGTTCTTC	CASSETGTSFNEQFF
TRBV6-1	TRBJ2-7	-	-	TGTGCCAGCAGGGTCGGCGGGCTCTTTACCTACGAGCAGTACTTC	CASRVGGLFTYEQYF
TRBV20-1	TRBJ2-1	few	TRBD2	TGCAGTGCTACCGGGACTAGCGGGGCTAGCTCCTACAATGAGCAGTTCTTC	CSATGTSGASSYNEQFF
TRBV20-1	TRBJ1-5	-	-	TGCAGTGCGGGTGGGGGGGCCTACAATCAGCCCCAGCATTTT	CSAGGGAYNQPQHF
TRBV27	TRBJ2-1	-	TRBD2	TGTGCCAGCAGTAAACGAGCGGGAGAGGGCAATGAGCAGTTCTTC	CASSKRAGEGNEQFF
TRBV7-2	TRBJ2-7	-	-	TGTGCCAGCAGCTTAAGACAGGCCCAGGACACCTACGAGCAGTACTTC	CASSLRQAQDTYEQYF
TRBV5-1	TRBJ2-5	-	-	TGCGCCAGCAGCTCCCCATTCGTGGCGGGGATCCAAGAGACCCAGTACTTC	CASSSPFVAGIQETQYF
TRBV5-1	TRBJ1-4	-	-	TGCGCCAGCGCACAGGGAACTAATGAAAAACTGTTTTTT	CASAQGTNEKLFF
TRBV27	TRBJ2-5	-	TRBD2	TGTGCCAGCAAGGAAATAGCGGGGAGATTACAAGAGACCCAGTACTTC	CASKEIAGRLQETQYF
TRBV5-1	TRBJ2-7	few	TRBD1	TGCGCCAGCAGCCGCGTACAGGGGTACTACGAGCAGTACTTC	CASSRVQGYYEQYF
TRBV5-1	TRBJ2-1	few	-	TGCGCCAGCAGCCCGGCGGGGGCCAAGGGCAATGAGCAGTTCTTC	CASSPAGAKGNEQFF
TRBV28	TRBJ2-7	-	-	TGTGCCAGCAGTTTATATCCAGGGTACGAGCAGTACTTC	CASSLYPGYEQYF
TRBV20-1	TRBJ2-3	few	TRBD2	TGCAGTGCTAGAGCCCCGGGGACTAGCGGGGATACGCAGTATTTT	CSARAPGTSGDTQYF
TRBV24-1	TRBJ2-6	-	-	TGTGCCACAGGACAGTCCTCTGGGGCCAACGTCCTGACTTTC	CATGQSSGANVLTF
TRBV7-9	TRBJ2-1	many	TRBD2	TGTGCCAGCAGCTCCAGCGGGAGGGCTTCCTACAATGAGCAGTTCTTC	CASSSSGRASYNEQFF
TRBV9	TRBJ1-3	few	TRBD1	TGTGCCAGCAGCGTAGAGGGACAGGCGAGCTCTGGAAACACCATATATTTT	CASSVEGQASSGNTIYF
TRBV7-9	TRBJ1-1	few	-	TGTGCCAGCAGCTTAGCGCATGCGGGCAAAGCTTTCTTT	CASSLAHAGKAFF
TRBV6-1	TRBJ1-1	many	-	TGTGCCAGCAGTCCCCTACAGGTTATGAACACTGAAGCTTTCTTT	CASSPLQVMNTEAFF
TRBV20-1	TRBJ2-1	few	TRBD2	TGCAGTGCCCTGGGACTAGCTGTGGATGAGCAGTTCTTC	CSALGLAVDEQFF
TRBV29-1	TRBJ2-1	-	-	TGCAGCGTCAAAAAATATCGGGACAACAATGAGCAGTTCTTC	CSVKKYRDNNEQFF
TRBV20-1	TRBJ2-3	few	-	TGCAGTGCTGGCCATAGCGGTGGGGGAAATACGCAGTATTTT	CSAGHSGGGNTQYF
TRBV28	TRBJ2-1	few	TRBD2	TGTGCCAGCAGTCTCCGGACTAGAGACAGCAATGAGCAGTTCTTC	CASSLRTRDSNEQFF
TRBV14	TRBJ2-7	-	TRBD1	TGTGCCAGCAGCCAAGATCTGGACAGGGCCTACGAGCAGTACTTC	CASSQDLDRAYEQYF
TRBV7-2	TRBJ1-1	-	-	TGTGCCACCTCACTGAACAGGGATGTGAACACTGAAGCTTTCTTT	CATSLNRDVNTEAFF
TRBV5-1	TRBJ2-7	-	-	TGCGCCAGCAGCTTGGAGCGGGTCACCTTCGAGCAGTACTTC	CASSLERVTFEQYF
TRBV29-1	TRBJ1-4	few	TRBD1	TGCAGCGTTGAACCTCTATCGGACAGGGACGAAAAACTGTTTTTT	CSVEPLSDRDEKLFF
TRBV4-2	TRBJ1-3	few	-	TGTGCCAGCAGCCAAGTAACAGCGGACTCTGGAAACACCATATATTTT	CASSQVTADSGNTIYF
TRBV4-2	TRBJ1-1	-	TRBD1	TGTGCCAGCAGCCAACGAGACAGGGATGGCACTGAAGCTTTCTTT	CASSQRDRDGTEAFF
TRBV7-8	TRBJ2-7	-	TRBD1	TGTGCCAGCAGCTTATGGACAGGGGGGACGAACGAGCAGTACTTC	CASSLWTGGTNEQYF
TRBV4-3	TRBJ2-5	-	-	TGCGCCAGCAGCCAGGGCGACCCGGGTCTTCAAGAGACCCAGTACTTC	CASSQGDPGLQETQYF
TRBV7-2	TRBJ2-5	-	TRBD2	TGTGCCAGCAGCCCGACCCGGGGGGGAGAGACCCAGTACTTC	CASSPTRGGETQYF
TRBV10-1	TRBJ1-1	few	TRBD1	TGCGCCAGCAGGGCCGGGACAGCAACGACTGAAGCTTTCTTT	CASRAGTATTEAFF
TRBV4-3	TRBJ2-1	-	-	TGCGCCAGCAGCCAAGATTCCCTTACCGGGAGCTCCTACAATGAGCAGTTCTTC	CASSQDSLTGSSYNEQFF
TRBV20-1	TRBJ2-7	few	-	TGCAGTGCTAGAGATAGGGGGAAGGTCTACGAGCAGTACTTC	CSARDRGKVYEQYF
TRBV5-1	TRBJ1-6	-	-	TGCGCCAGCAGCTTGACACAGGGCCCGGGGCGGCCCCTCCACTTT	CASSLTQGPGRPLHF
TRBV7-2	TRBJ1-2	few	-	TGTGCCAGCAGCTCCAGCTCTGGGTTTAACTATGGCTACACCTTC	CASSSSSGFNYGYTF
TRBV29-1	TRBJ1-1	many	-	TGCAGCGTTGAAAGCGGGGGTGAGAGGGGCGCGGGGAACACTGAAGCTTTCTTT	CSVESGGERGAGNTEAFF
TRBV2	TRBJ2-3	-	-	TGTGCCAGCAGTGTATTCGGGGACGGGACAGATACGCAGTATTTT	CASSVFGDGTDTQYF
TRBV20-1	TRBJ2-7	many	-	TGCAGTGCAGCGACGGGTAGGGGTCTCTACGAGCAGTACTTC	CSAATGRGLYEQYF
TRBV7-2	TRBJ1-2	-	-	TGTGCCAGCAGCTTAGACACTTTCAGGGGCTATGGCTACACCTTC	CASSLDTFRGYGYTF
TRBV20-1	TRBJ2-4	many	TRBD2	TGCAGTGCTAGAGATCTGTGGACTAGCGAAAACATTCAGTACTTC	CSARDLWTSENIQYF